Listed below are T cell receptor beta chains from one sample, sequenced in a study of shared clonotypes between healthy human individuals. Only in-frame clones appear in the TCRdb table, and some are missing; sequencing was by immunoSEQ multiplex PCR. The sample carries hundreds of thousands of clones, 90% to 97% recorded once. Sequencing input: naive CD8+ T cells sorted from blood. These TCRs come from a woman younger than 45 in good health. CDR3s include the opening cysteine and the closing phenylalanine or tryptophan. D genes are given only for firm matches. Clone size appears in some rows only: once, few, many, or a class for an expanded clone.

J: TRBJ2-1; V: TRBV19; size: NA; D: TRBD2; CDR3: CASSVWGLAGGNDEQFF; DNA: TGTGCCAGTAGTGTCTGGGGACTAGCGGGAGGTAACGATGAGCAGTTCTTC
J: TRBJ2-3; V: TRBV14; size: NA; D: TRBD2; CDR3: CASSRTSGTGDTQYF; DNA: TGTGCCAGCAGCCGGACTAGCGGGACAGGAGATACGCAGTATTTT
J: TRBJ2-5; V: TRBV6-5; size: NA; D: NA; CDR3: CASRTVTSGETQYF; DNA: TGTGCCAGCAGGACAGTTACCTCAGGGGAGACCCAGTACTTC
J: TRBJ1-5; V: TRBV19; size: NA; D: NA; CDR3: CASSIWGFQPQHF; DNA: TGTGCCAGTAGTATTTGGGGTTTCCAGCCCCAGCATTTT
J: TRBJ2-7; V: TRBV4-1; size: NA; D: TRBD1; CDR3: CASNHRTQGLFYEQYF; DNA: TGCGCCAGCAACCATCGTACACAGGGGCTTTTCTACGAGCAGTACTTC
J: TRBJ2-7; V: TRBV5-4; size: NA; D: NA; CDR3: CASSLKENYEQYF; DNA: TGTGCCAGCAGCTTGAAAGAAAACTACGAGCAGTACTTC
J: TRBJ2-7; V: TRBV7-3; size: NA; D: NA; CDR3: CASSRGVRPIHEQYF; DNA: TGTGCCAGCAGCCGCGGGGTCAGGCCCATACACGAGCAGTACTTC
J: TRBJ2-1; V: TRBV28; size: NA; D: TRBD2; CDR3: CASSPKAGAPYNEQFF; DNA: TGTGCCAGCAGTCCTAAAGCGGGAGCGCCCTACAATGAGCAGTTCTTC
J: TRBJ1-1; V: TRBV27; size: NA; D: NA; CDR3: CASSFGGSGTEAFF; DNA: TGTGCCAGCAGTTTCGGGGGTTCTGGCACTGAAGCTTTCTTT
J: TRBJ2-7; V: TRBV5-8; size: NA; D: NA; CDR3: CASRPQGVYEQYF; DNA: TGTGCCAGCAGACCGCAGGGAGTGTACGAGCAGTACTTC
J: TRBJ1-3; V: TRBV7-3; size: NA; D: NA; CDR3: CARFQGTGNTIYF; DNA: TGTGCCAGATTCCAGGGAACTGGAAACACCATATATTTT
J: TRBJ1-1; V: TRBV27; size: NA; D: TRBD1; CDR3: CASSPAGTANTEAFF; DNA: TGTGCCAGCAGTCCGGCCGGGACAGCGAACACTGAAGCTTTCTTT
J: TRBJ1-2; V: TRBV5-6; size: NA; D: NA; CDR3: CASSSAPGDGYTF; DNA: TGTGCCAGCAGCTCAGCACCAGGGGATGGCTACACCTTC
J: TRBJ2-2; V: TRBV4-1; size: NA; D: TRBD1; CDR3: CASSPVPGQAAGELFF; DNA: TGCGCCAGCAGCCCAGTCCCGGGACAGGCGGCCGGGGAGCTGTTTTTT
J: TRBJ2-3; V: TRBV30; size: NA; D: NA; CDR3: CAWSGLGTDTQYF; DNA: TGTGCCTGGAGTGGTTTAGGCACAGATACGCAGTATTTT
J: TRBJ2-5; V: TRBV9; size: NA; D: TRBD2; CDR3: CASSAGGFGETQYF; DNA: TGTGCCAGCAGCGCGGGGGGATTTGGAGAGACCCAGTACTTC
J: TRBJ1-3; V: TRBV28; size: NA; D: NA; CDR3: CASSVTGAGNTIYF; DNA: TGTGCCAGCAGCGTGACAGGAGCTGGAAACACCATATATTTT
J: TRBJ2-7; V: TRBV28; size: once; D: NA; CDR3: CASSSYQGPYEQYF; DNA: TGTGCCAGCAGTTCATACCAGGGCCCCTACGAGCAGTACTTC
J: TRBJ1-2; V: TRBV27; size: NA; D: NA; CDR3: CASGEGDGYTF; DNA: TGTGCCAGCGGGGAGGGGGATGGCTACACCTTC
J: TRBJ2-1; V: TRBV27; size: once; D: NA; CDR3: CASSETASYNEQFF; DNA: TGTGCCAGCAGCGAGACAGCTTCGTACAATGAGCAGTTCTTC
J: TRBJ2-7; V: TRBV19; size: NA; D: TRBD1; CDR3: CASSPRQGGSDEQYF; DNA: TGTGCCAGTAGTCCCCGACAGGGGGGGTCCGACGAGCAGTACTTC
J: TRBJ2-1; V: TRBV5-1; size: NA; D: TRBD1; CDR3: CASSATGAHEQFF; DNA: TGCGCCAGCAGCGCGACAGGGGCCCATGAGCAGTTCTTC
J: TRBJ1-5; V: TRBV19; size: NA; D: NA; CDR3: CASRQGVGNQPQHF; DNA: TGTGCCAGTAGACAGGGCGTGGGCAATCAGCCCCAGCATTTT
J: TRBJ2-7; V: TRBV29-1; size: NA; D: TRBD1; CDR3: CSVGDRSYEQYF; DNA: TGCAGCGTTGGGGACAGATCTTACGAGCAGTACTTC
J: TRBJ2-1; V: TRBV9; size: NA; D: TRBD2; CDR3: CASSAGGFNNEQFF; DNA: TGTGCCAGCAGCGCGGGGGGGTTTAACAATGAGCAGTTCTTC
J: TRBJ1-1; V: TRBV29-1; size: NA; D: NA; CDR3: CSVEYRLNTEAFF; DNA: TGCAGCGTTGAATATCGGTTGAACACTGAAGCTTTCTTT
J: TRBJ1-2; V: TRBV6-6; size: NA; D: NA; CDR3: CASLYGEGYTF; DNA: TGTGCCAGCTTATATGGTGAGGGCTACACCTTC
J: TRBJ2-1; V: TRBV20-1; size: NA; D: NA; CDR3: CSVTLAGEQFF; DNA: TGCAGTGTCACCCTAGCAGGTGAGCAGTTCTTC
J: TRBJ2-7; V: TRBV27; size: NA; D: NA; CDR3: CASSLYYLSGGGEQYF; DNA: TGTGCCAGCAGTTTATATTACCTCTCCGGGGGAGGCGAGCAGTACTTC
J: TRBJ2-1; V: TRBV7-9; size: NA; D: TRBD2; CDR3: CASSLSGRAGEQFF; DNA: TGTGCCAGCAGCCTCAGCGGGAGGGCCGGTGAGCAGTTCTTC
J: TRBJ2-6; V: TRBV5-1; size: NA; D: TRBD2; CDR3: CASSPEPSGRTLDSGANVLTF; DNA: TGCGCCAGCAGTCCAGAACCTAGCGGGAGGACCCTTGACTCTGGGGCCAACGTCCTGACTTTC
J: TRBJ1-4; V: TRBV28; size: once; D: NA; CDR3: CASSPLQSWGATNEKLFF; DNA: TGTGCCAGCAGTCCCCTTCAGTCTTGGGGTGCAACTAATGAAAAACTGTTTTTT
J: TRBJ2-5; V: TRBV5-4; size: NA; D: NA; CDR3: CASSLEAVETQYF; DNA: TGTGCCAGCAGCTTAGAAGCTGTTGAGACCCAGTACTTC
J: TRBJ2-7; V: TRBV9; size: NA; D: NA; CDR3: CASSVGNIGGYEQYF; DNA: TGTGCCAGCAGCGTAGGGAACATAGGGGGGTACGAGCAGTACTTC
J: TRBJ2-7; V: TRBV13; size: NA; D: NA; CDR3: CASSLWGQDPFEQYF; DNA: TGTGCCAGCAGCTTATGGGGGCAGGACCCGTTCGAGCAGTACTTC
J: TRBJ2-1; V: TRBV27; size: NA; D: TRBD2; CDR3: CASSPASGPYNEQFF; DNA: TGTGCCAGCAGTCCCGCTAGCGGCCCCTACAATGAGCAGTTCTTC
J: TRBJ2-7; V: TRBV9; size: NA; D: TRBD2; CDR3: CASSVGGRALYF; DNA: TGTGCCAGCAGCGTAGGGGGGAGGGCCCTCTACTTC
J: TRBJ2-5; V: TRBV15; size: once; D: NA; CDR3: CATSRDGGAGETQYF; DNA: TGTGCCACCAGCAGAGATGGAGGGGCTGGGGAGACCCAGTACTTC
J: TRBJ2-7; V: TRBV5-6; size: NA; D: TRBD2; CDR3: CASSLGLAGGPSYEQYF; DNA: TGTGCCAGCAGCTTGGGCCTAGCGGGAGGGCCGTCCTACGAGCAGTACTTC
J: TRBJ2-7; V: TRBV19; size: NA; D: NA; CDR3: CASSIDLETYEQYF; DNA: TGTGCCAGTAGTATAGATCTGGAGACCTACGAGCAGTACTTC
J: TRBJ1-1; V: TRBV7-2; size: NA; D: TRBD1; CDR3: CASSSSWTGFTEAFF; DNA: TGTGCCAGCAGCTCATCCTGGACAGGTTTTACTGAAGCTTTCTTT
J: TRBJ1-1; V: TRBV11-2; size: NA; D: NA; CDR3: CASSLSGRSEAFF; DNA: TGTGCCAGCAGCTTAAGCGGAAGGAGTGAAGCTTTCTTT
J: TRBJ1-5; V: TRBV21-1; size: once; D: NA; CDR3: CASSMTGINQPQHF; DNA: TGTGCCAGCAGCATGACAGGGATCAATCAGCCCCAGCATTTT
J: TRBJ2-5; V: TRBV5-4; size: NA; D: TRBD2; CDR3: CASSRTTLTSGLGVETQYF; DNA: TGTGCCAGCAGCCGGACTACCTTGACTAGCGGGCTAGGGGTAGAGACCCAGTACTTC
J: TRBJ1-5; V: TRBV19; size: NA; D: NA; CDR3: CASSIRDTNQPQHF; DNA: TGTGCCAGTAGTATACGGGACACAAATCAGCCCCAGCATTTT
J: TRBJ2-3; V: TRBV6-4; size: NA; D: TRBD2; CDR3: CASSGLAGGGTDTQYF; DNA: TGTGCCAGCAGTGGACTAGCGGGGGGTGGGACAGATACGCAGTATTTT
J: TRBJ2-5; V: TRBV27; size: NA; D: TRBD2; CDR3: CASSSLAEHQETQYF; DNA: TGTGCCAGCAGTTCACTAGCGGAGCATCAAGAGACCCAGTACTTC
J: TRBJ1-4; V: TRBV11-2; size: NA; D: TRBD1; CDR3: CASSLGQGGTNEKLFF; DNA: TGTGCCAGCAGCTTAGGGCAGGGGGGCACTAATGAAAAACTGTTTTTT
J: TRBJ2-7; V: TRBV5-8; size: NA; D: NA; CDR3: CASSSGWVEQYF; DNA: TGTGCCAGCAGCTCCGGATGGGTCGAGCAGTACTTC
J: TRBJ2-1; V: TRBV10-2; size: NA; D: NA; CDR3: CASSPYENSYNEQFF; DNA: TGCGCCAGCAGTCCTTACGAAAACTCCTACAATGAGCAGTTCTTC
J: TRBJ1-1; V: TRBV4-1; size: NA; D: NA; CDR3: CASSQPEKQNTEAFF; DNA: TGCGCCAGCAGCCAACCCGAAAAGCAGAACACTGAAGCTTTCTTT
J: TRBJ2-7; V: TRBV7-2; size: NA; D: NA; CDR3: CASSFSGGLTYEQYF; DNA: TGTGCCAGCAGCTTTAGTGGAGGCTTGACCTACGAGCAGTACTTC
J: TRBJ1-2; V: TRBV11-2; size: NA; D: NA; CDR3: CASSLDPGVIGEDYGYTF; DNA: TGTGCCAGCAGCTTAGATCCAGGAGTCATTGGGGAGGACTATGGCTACACCTTC